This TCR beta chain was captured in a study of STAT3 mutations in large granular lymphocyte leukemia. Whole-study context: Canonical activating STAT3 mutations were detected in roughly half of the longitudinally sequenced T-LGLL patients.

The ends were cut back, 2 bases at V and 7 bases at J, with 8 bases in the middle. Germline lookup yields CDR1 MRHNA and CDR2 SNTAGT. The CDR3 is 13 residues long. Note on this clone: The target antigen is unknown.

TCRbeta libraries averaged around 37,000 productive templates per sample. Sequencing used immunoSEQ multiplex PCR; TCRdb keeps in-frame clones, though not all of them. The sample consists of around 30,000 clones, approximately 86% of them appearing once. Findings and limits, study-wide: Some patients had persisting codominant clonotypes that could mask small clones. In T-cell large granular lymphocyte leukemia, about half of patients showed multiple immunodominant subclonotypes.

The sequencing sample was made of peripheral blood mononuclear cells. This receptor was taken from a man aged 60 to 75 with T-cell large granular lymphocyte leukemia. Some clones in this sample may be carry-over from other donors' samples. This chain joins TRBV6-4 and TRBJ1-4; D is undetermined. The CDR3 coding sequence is TGTGCCAGCAGTGACCGGGGAGGTGAAAAACTGTTTTTT. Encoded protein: CASSDRGGEKLFF.